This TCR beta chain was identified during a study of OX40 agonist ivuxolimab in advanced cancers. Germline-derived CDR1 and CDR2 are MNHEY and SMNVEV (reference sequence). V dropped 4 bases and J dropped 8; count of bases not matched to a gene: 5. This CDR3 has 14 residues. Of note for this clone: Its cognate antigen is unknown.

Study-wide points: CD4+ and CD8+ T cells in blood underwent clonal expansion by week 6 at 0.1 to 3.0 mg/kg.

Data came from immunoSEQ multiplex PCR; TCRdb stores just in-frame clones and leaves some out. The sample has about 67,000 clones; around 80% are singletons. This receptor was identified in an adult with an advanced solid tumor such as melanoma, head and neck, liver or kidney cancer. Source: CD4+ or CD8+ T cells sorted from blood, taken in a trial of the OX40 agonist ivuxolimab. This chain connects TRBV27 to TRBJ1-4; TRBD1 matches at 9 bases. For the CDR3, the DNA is TGTGCCAGCAGTTCCGGGACAGGGTGGGAAAAACTGTTTTTT. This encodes CASSSGTGWEKLFF.